These 25 T cell receptor beta chains were sequenced from one sample in a study of T cells after yellow fever vaccination. MiXCR, applied by TCRdb to the 5' RACE reads, yields one record per CDR3 protein. The sample carries a few hundred thousand distinct CDR3 sequences, roughly 17% recorded once. The specimen comprised PBMCs, sampled 4 to 5 days after the first yellow fever vaccination. The source of these receptors is a man aged 18 to 30 who received the YFV17D yellow fever vaccine.

This clonotype was counted only a few times. V usage is TRBV9 and J usage is TRBJ2-3; 12 positions agree with TRBD2. V gave up 0 bases and J gave up 5 bases; unmatched junction bases: 4. The CDR3 extends over 16 amino acids. Germline V lookup: CDR1 SGDLS, CDR2 YYNGEE. CDR3: CASSVGTSGVVDTQYF. The DNA for the CDR3 is TGTGCCAGCAGCGTAGGGACTAGCGGGGTTGTAGATACGCAGTATTTT.

The chain joins TRBV7-8 to TRBJ2-5, with 7 bases that match TRBD1. Germline V gene sequence: CDR1 SGHVS, CDR2 FQNEAQ. CDR3 length equals 15 residues. The V gene end was trimmed by 4 bases and the J gene end by 5 bases; junction bases not matched to a gene: 10. The CDR3: CASSSLRDSRETQYF. The CDR3 DNA sequence: TGTGCCAGCAGCTCGCTCCGGGACAGCCGGGAGACCCAGTACTTC.

This clonotype was counted between two and nine times. The CDR3 DNA reads as TGTGCCAGCAGCTTAACCAACAGGGACGCAGATACGCAGTATTTT. Residues: CASSLTNRDADTQYF. V usage is TRBV7-9 and J usage is TRBJ2-3; D is possibly TRBD1 (6 bases). From germline, CDR1 is SEHNR and CDR2 FQNEAQ (reference sequence). V gave up 2 bases and J gave up 4 bases, with 13 bases separating them. The CDR3 is 15 amino acids.

This rearrangement joins TRBV20-1 to TRBJ2-1, with D maybe TRBD1 (5 bases). The CDR3 runs 12 residues. Per the germline V gene, CDR1 is DFQATT and CDR2 is SNEGSKA (reference sequence). V dropped 5 bases and J dropped 10 bases, with 15 bases sitting between them. The CDR3 DNA reads TGCAGTGCTGCTAGGGGAACAGGAGAGCAGTTCTTC. Translated, it gives CSAARGTGEQFF.

The V call is TRBV20-1, the J call TRBJ2-7; D unresolved. Germline CDR1 is DFQATT and CDR2 is SNEGSKA (reference sequence). This CDR3 spans 12 amino acids. V was clipped by 4 bases and J by 0 bases, with 7 bases between them. The CDR3 here is CSATGASYEQYF. The CDR3 region has the DNA TGCAGTGCTACCGGCGCCTCCTACGAGCAGTACTTC.

J is TRBJ1-1 and V is TRBV5-1; 7 bases align to TRBD1. The CDR3 length is 14 residues. Germline CDR1 SGHRS, CDR2 YFSETQ. V shed 4 bases, J shed 0 bases, and the junction held 3 bases outside the gene matches. The chain's CDR3 is CASSGGQMNTEAFF. As DNA, the CDR3 is TGCGCCAGCAGCGGGGGACAGATGAACACTGAAGCTTTCTTT.

This clonotype came up a few times. This rearrangement joins TRBV4-1 to TRBJ1-5; 7 bases map to TRBD1. CDR3 length: 17 residues. Germline lookup yields CDR1 MGHRA and CDR2 YSYEKL. V trimming: 4 bases; J trimming: 3 bases; junction bases outside the gene matches: 12. CDR3: CASSLPVPGQINQPQHF. The CDR3 nucleotides are TGCGCCAGCAGCCTCCCGGTTCCGGGACAGATCAATCAGCCCCAGCATTTT.

J is TRBJ2-5 and V is TRBV6-2 or TRBV6-3, with a possible D match to TRBD1 (5 bases). V was shortened by 2 bases and J by 3 bases, with 22 bases between the two germline ends. CDR1 is MNHEY, CDR2 SVGEGT, per germline. There are 18 residues in the CDR3. The CDR3 nucleotides are TGTGCCAGCAGTTACCCGTCCTCGATGGGGCCAGCGAAAGAGACCCAGTACTTC. This sequence encodes CASSYPSSMGPAKETQYF.

J is TRBJ2-5 and V is TRBV12-3 or TRBV12-4; D possibly uses TRBD1 or TRBD2 (5 bases each). V was pared by 8 bases and J by 5 bases, with 15 bases between. This CDR3 region has 13 residues. The CDR3 nucleotides are TGTGCCAGCCAACCGGGACCTTTCGAGACCCAGTACTTC. Amino acid sequence: CASQPGPFETQYF.

This chain uses TRBV6-4 with TRBJ1-3; D is possibly TRBD1 (5 bases). Per germline, CDR1 MRHNA and CDR2 SNTAGT. The CDR3 is 14 residues long. Trimming stripped 6 bases from V and 4 bases from J, with 13 bases between. The CDR3 bases are TGTGCCAGCAGCCCCGGGGCAGGCGGAAACACCATATATTTT. It encodes CASSPGAGGNTIYF.

This clonotype has a single count. The chain recombines TRBV7-3 with TRBJ1-4, with TRBD1 as a possible D gene (5 bases). V was clipped by 5 bases and J by 8 bases, with 18 bases between them. In germline, CDR1 is SGHTA, CDR2 FQGTGA. The CDR3 totals 15 residues. The CDR3 is CASSLIGGTGEKLFF. The CDR3 DNA is TGTGCCAGCAGCCTTATCGGGGGGACGGGGGAAAAACTGTTTTTT.

This clonotype was picked up a small number of times. The chain recombines TRBV4-1 with TRBJ2-1; 11 bases line up with TRBD2. CDR3 length: 14 amino acids. The J segment lost 9 bases and the V segment lost 4 bases, leaving 5 bases of the junction unmatched. CDR1 MGHRA and CDR2 YSYEKL come from the germline V gene. CDR3 DNA: TGCGCCAGCAGCCGGGGACTAGCGGTACCTGAGCAGTTCTTC. Its translation is CASSRGLAVPEQFF.

This sequence joins TRBV5-1 and TRBJ2-3, with TRBD1 as a possible D gene (8 bases). V lost 7 bases and J 3 bases, leaving 18 bases between the germline ends. The CDR3 loop spans 15 amino acids. In germline, CDR1 is SGHRS, CDR2 YFSETQ. CDR3: CASGTQGGFTDTQYF. In nucleotides, the CDR3 is TGCGCCAGCGGAACACAGGGGGGGTTTACAGATACGCAGTATTTT.

The J gene is TRBJ2-3, the V gene TRBV19; TRBD2 matches 11 bases. This CDR3 has 19 amino acids. CDR1 and CDR2 (germline): LNHDA, SQIVND (reference sequence). The trim removed 5 bases at V and 1 base at J, leaving 14 bases unmatched. The CDR3 is CASSGPLAGGGSRTDTQYF. The CDR3 coding sequence is TGTGCCAGTAGTGGGCCCCTAGCGGGGGGCGGCTCTCGCACAGATACGCAGTATTTT.

This chain links TRBV7-9 with TRBJ2-7, with 9 bases matching TRBD2. CDR1 is SEHNR and CDR2 is FQNEAQ in the germline V gene (reference sequence). Trimming at V came to 3 bases and at J to 6 bases, leaving 6 bases not matched to a gene. CDR3 length: 14 amino acids. In DNA, the CDR3 is TGTGCCAGCAGCTTCGGCGGGGGGGCCTCCGAGCAGTACGTC. Protein product: CASSFGGGASEQYV.

In this sample, this clonotype turned up a few times. The chain employs TRBV29-1 and TRBJ1-1; TRBD1 is a possible D gene (5 bases). In germline, CDR1 is SQVTM, CDR2 ANQGSEA. This CDR3 region has 13 residues. Trimming stripped 4 bases from V and 0 bases from J, with 9 bases between. CDR3 nucleotide sequence: TGCAGCGTTGGACAGACCATGAACACTGAAGCTTTCTTT. It yields the protein CSVGQTMNTEAFF.

This clonotype was seen a handful of times. This chain connects TRBV12-3 or TRBV12-4 to TRBJ1-4, with a weak D call TRBD1 (6 bases). This CDR3 contains 12 residues. Trimming shortened V by 3 bases and J by 11 bases, and 10 bases separated the two germline ends. Here the CDR3 reads CASSFVGAKLFF. In DNA form, the CDR3 reads TGTGCCAGCAGTTTTGTGGGGGCCAAACTGTTTTTT.

The V gene is TRBV12-3 or TRBV12-4, the J gene TRBJ1-2; unclear D gene. Trimming left V 6 bases short and J 6 bases short, with 14 bases between. There are 13 residues in the CDR3. In DNA, the CDR3 is TGTGCCAGCAGACCCCGTGGGGAGGATGGCTACACCTTC. As protein: CASRPRGEDGYTF.

In its sample, this clonotype was seen many times. DNA of the CDR3: TGTGCCAGCAGGGACTCCTACAATGAGCAGTTCTTC. Translated, it gives CASRDSYNEQFF. The chain has TRBV2 and TRBJ2-1, with D uncertain. Trimming pared 6 bases from V and 0 bases from J, leaving 3 bases between. Germline V gene sequence: CDR1 SNHLY, CDR2 FYNNEI. The CDR3 runs to 12 residues.

This clonotype was picked up a small number of times. The gene calls are TRBV12-3 or TRBV12-4 and TRBJ1-6; D not resolved. CDR3 length equals 12 residues. V lost 8 bases, J lost 8 bases, and 10 bases lay in between. The CDR3 is CASAPGYSPLHF. CDR3 in DNA: TGTGCCAGCGCCCCCGGCTATTCACCCCTCCACTTT.

The V gene is TRBV7-9, the J gene TRBJ1-2; D ambiguous. This CDR3 contains 12 residues. Germline assignment: CDR1 SEHNR and CDR2 FQNEAQ (reference sequence). Trimming stripped 6 bases from V and 5 bases from J, with 10 bases between. CDR3 residues: CASRMDGYGYTF. CDR3 coding DNA: TGTGCCAGCAGGATGGACGGATATGGCTACACCTTC.

This chain connects TRBV4-1 to TRBJ2-2; D possibly corresponds to TRBD2 (6 bases). CDR1 and CDR2 (germline): MGHRA, YSYEKL. This CDR3 is 15 amino acids long. V was clipped by 2 bases and J by 4 bases, with 11 bases between them. CDR3 protein: CASSQSVGLTGELFF. CDR3 in DNA: TGCGCCAGCAGCCAATCCGTGGGACTCACCGGGGAGCTGTTTTTT.

This clonotype was seen more than once but under ten times. V and J are TRBV4-3 and TRBJ2-1; D remains ambiguous. Trimming stripped 0 bases from V and 0 bases from J, with 6 bases between. Germline loops: CDR1 LGHNA, CDR2 YSLEER. This CDR3 comprises 15 residues. The CDR3 region is CASSQERNSYNEQFF. CDR3 DNA: TGCGCCAGCAGCCAAGAGCGGAACTCCTACAATGAGCAGTTCTTC.

This clonotype has only one observation. The V call is TRBV7-9, the J call TRBJ1-3; perhaps TRBD1 as D (5 bases). The CDR3 has 15 residues. The germline gives CDR1 SEHNR, CDR2 FQNEAQ (reference sequence). V lost 5 bases and J lost 2, with 13 bases in between. The CDR3 DNA sequence: TGTGCCAGCAGCCCGCCGGGGGGACCTGGAAACACCATATATTTT. Protein: CASSPPGGPGNTIYF.

In DNA form, the CDR3 reads TGTGCCAGCACCCCCGGTCCCGGGGAGCTGTTTTTT. It is translated as CASTPGPGELFF. The V call is TRBV12-3 or TRBV12-4, the J call TRBJ2-2; D gene uncertain. V was pared by 7 bases and J by 6 bases, with 9 bases between. The CDR3 spans 12 residues.